The source of this T cell receptor beta chain is a study of metastatic and nonmetastatic thyroid tumors. Thyroid surgery was performed in patients who had received no treatment beforehand. Per germline, CDR1 SGHVS and CDR2 FQNEAQ. V was clipped by 8 bases and J by 3 bases; unmatched bases: 4. The CDR3 totals 14 residues. This clone was counted at least ten times. TCRdb reassembled clones from the PCR reads with MiXCR. The top ten clones hold roughly 3.2% of a sample with about 46,000 clones, under 25% of them seen once. Sequenced sample: blood. The chain has TRBV7-8 and TRBJ2-7; TRBD2 aligns across 13 bases. This sequence originates from a male donor with papillary thyroid cancer or a benign thyroid nodule (not recorded which). Some clones in this sample may be carry-over from other donors' samples. The CDR3 bases are TGTGCCAGCTCTCGACTAGCGGGAGGCTACGAGCAGTACTTC. Translation: CASSRLAGGYEQYF.